Each of the 14 T cell receptor beta chains below was sequenced from the same sample in a study of vaccination and CD4 T cells after COVID-19. Sequencing of cultured CD4+ T cell DNA used the Oncomine TCR Beta short-read assay. MiXCR was run by TCRdb on the PCR reads, yielding one entry per CDR3 protein. The data contain approximately 17,000 distinct CDR3 sequences, roughly 50% of them singletons. For these receptors, no antigen is known. Specified treatment: approximately nine-day PBMC culture with coronavirus spike peptide pools or control peptides (ViraFEST assay). The sequenced sample was CD4+ T cells from blood, cultured in vitro. Receptor source: a human donor who had recovered from COVID-19.

This chain joins TRBV6-1 and TRBJ2-7; the D gene could be TRBD1 or TRBD2 (5 bases each). The CDR3 sequence is 13 residues long. CDR1 and CDR2 from the germline V gene are MNHNS and SASEGT. V was pared by 5 bases and J by 3 bases, with 11 bases between. CDR3 protein: CASSRDRDYEQYF. The CDR3 bases are TGTGCCAGCAGTAGGGACCGGGACTACGAGCAGTACTTC.

This CDR3 is CASSHSGQGGTDTQYF. As DNA, the CDR3 is TGTGCCAGTAGCCATTCTGGACAGGGAGGCACAGATACGCAGTATTTT. V and J are TRBV19 and TRBJ2-3; 8 positions agree with TRBD1. The J segment lost 1 base and the V segment lost 6 bases, leaving 9 bases of the junction unmatched. In germline, CDR1 is LNHDA, CDR2 SQIVND (reference sequence). The CDR3 spans 16 residues.

This clonotype was seen more than once but under ten times. This sequence joins TRBV11-2 and TRBJ2-1, with 8 bases fitting TRBD1. V was pared by 5 bases and J by 5 bases, with 8 bases of the junction left unmatched. This CDR3 has 15 residues. Germline CDR1 SGHAT, CDR2 FQNNGV. The CDR3 protein is CASSLDGQGNNEQFF. The DNA for the CDR3 is TGTGCCAGCAGCCTTGATGGACAGGGCAACAATGAGCAGTTCTTC.

J is TRBJ2-4 and V is TRBV7-9; D tentatively reads TRBD1 or TRBD2 (5 bases each). This CDR3 has 16 residues. The V and J ends lost 2 bases and 0 bases respectively, with 11 bases between them. The germline gives CDR1 SEHNR, CDR2 FQNEAQ (reference sequence). CDR3 region: CASSLWGSTAKNIQYF. The DNA of the CDR3 is TGTGCCAGCAGCTTATGGGGGTCCACAGCCAAAAACATTCAGTACTTC.

The V call is TRBV2, the J call TRBJ1-6; 7 bases align to TRBD1. The CDR3 has 15 amino acids. The V gene end was trimmed by 6 bases and the J gene end by 6 bases; junction bases not matched to a gene: 8. The germline gives CDR1 SNHLY, CDR2 FYNNEI. CDR3 loop: CASRANRGSNSPLHF. In DNA, the CDR3 is TGTGCCAGCAGAGCAAACAGGGGATCTAATTCACCCCTCCACTTT.

This clonotype is categorized as medium-sized. Here the CDR3 reads CASSSSGRGGTDTQYF. The CDR3 nucleotides are TGTGCCAGCAGTTCTAGCGGGAGAGGTGGCACAGATACGCAGTATTTT. The chain joins TRBV28 to TRBJ2-3; 10 positions match TRBD2. CDR1 and CDR2 from the germline V gene are MDHEN and SYDVKM. V shed 4 bases and J 1 base; nucleotides not matched to a gene: 5. The CDR3 is 16 amino acids.

V gene TRBV19 combines with J gene TRBJ1-5; possibly TRBD1 for D (5 bases). The germline CDR1 and CDR2 sequences are LNHDA and SQIVND (reference sequence). Trimming pared 5 bases from V and 3 bases from J, leaving 14 bases between. The CDR3 is made up of 15 amino acids. The CDR3 here is CASSPPRALNQPQHF. DNA for the CDR3: TGTGCCAGTAGTCCCCCCAGGGCCCTCAATCAGCCCCAGCATTTT.

The rearrangement joins TRBV7-2 to TRBJ2-5; the match to TRBD1 covers 8 bases. The CDR3 has 14 amino acids. CDR1 is SGHTA, CDR2 FQGNSA, per germline. Trimming took 3 bases from V and 5 from J; bases not matched to a gene: 5. The CDR3 nucleotides read TGTGCCAGCAGCTTCGACAGGGGCCAGGAGACCCAGTACTTC. It yields the protein CASSFDRGQETQYF.

The genes are TRBV6-1 and TRBJ1-1; D perhaps matches TRBD1 (5 bases). V was cut by 6 bases and J by 4 bases, with 21 bases left in between. Germline V gene lookup returns CDR1 MNHNS and CDR2 SASEGT. CDR3 length equals 16 residues. CDR3 amino acids: CASRLRDRGLSTEAFF. The CDR3 DNA is TGTGCCAGCAGACTCCGGGACCGCGGGCTAAGCACTGAAGCTTTCTTT.

CDR3 sequence (DNA): TGTGCCAGCAGCTTAGCGGTAGAGCCTGAAGAGCAGTACTTC. Protein sequence: CASSLAVEPEEQYF. V and J are TRBV7-9 and TRBJ2-7, with no clear D. The CDR3 consists of 14 residues. Germline V gives CDR1 SEHNR, CDR2 FQNEAQ (reference sequence). V was clipped by 0 bases and J by 7 bases, with 13 bases between them.

The V call is TRBV20-1, the J call TRBJ1-4; 9 nucleotides line up with TRBD1. The CDR3 is 15 residues long. Germline lookup yields CDR1 DFQATT and CDR2 SNEGSKA (reference sequence). With V trimmed by 6 bases and J by 8 bases, 13 bases remained unmatched. The CDR3 is CSAADRGTGPEKLFF. The CDR3 nucleotides read TGCAGTGCCGCGGACAGGGGCACAGGTCCGGAAAAACTGTTTTTT.

This clonotype was seen a handful of times. The CDR3 DNA follows: TGCAGTGCTAGAGACCCCCTGCGGGGGGGCCTCGAGACCCAGTACTTC. This sequence encodes CSARDPLRGGLETQYF. The chain has TRBV20-1 and TRBJ2-5; the match to TRBD2 covers 9 bases. Germline loops: CDR1 DFQATT, CDR2 SNEGSKA (reference sequence). V lost 0 bases, J lost 5 bases, and 10 bases stayed unmatched. The CDR3 sequence is 16 residues long.

In its sample, this clonotype was seen a few times. A read error may produce the germline difference seen at one junction end. This rearrangement joins TRBV20-1 to TRBJ2-7; D unresolved. The V gene's germline CDR1 is DFQATT and CDR2 SNEGSKA (reference sequence). The CDR3 totals 10 residues. The DNA of the CDR3 is TGCAGTGCTAGAGCCACGGCTCCTACCTTC. As protein: CSARATAPTF.

The rearrangement joins TRBV20-1 to TRBJ2-3, with 10 bases aligning to TRBD2. The V and J ends lost 7 bases and 5 bases, in that order; junction bases with no gene match: 9. CDR1 is DFQATT and CDR2 is SNEGSKA in the germline V gene (reference sequence). The CDR3 is 14 amino acids. CDR3 loop: CSVISGRLGDTQYF. The DNA for the CDR3 is TGCAGTGTTATTAGCGGGAGGCTGGGAGATACGCAGTATTTT.